This entry is about one T cell receptor beta chain. As yet, its antigen is unknown. Clones were read by immunoSEQ multiplex PCR, and TCRdb kept only the in-frame ones, dropping some. The sample has roughly 50,000 clones, roughly four fifths seen once. The record originates from a study of memory CD4+ T cells and cytomegalovirus serostatus. Findings of the study overall: The CMV-associated TCR signature appears largely within the CD4+ memory repertoire. Each of approximately 73 CMV-associated TCRbeta sequences occurred in one to five individuals.

V lost 6 bases and J 6 bases, leaving 17 bases between the germline ends. Germline CDR1 reads KGHSH; CDR2 reads LQKENI. This CDR3 region has 14 residues. Single viable CD3+CD4+CD8-CD45RO+ cells were sorted as the memory CD4+ T cells. Material: memory CD4+ T cells from blood. The source is an adult in good health and CMV-seronegative. The chain links TRBV18 to TRBJ2-5; weak D call: TRBD1 (6 bases). The CDR3 spells CASSPGAVEQTQYF. In DNA, the CDR3 is TGTGCCAGCTCCCCAGGGGCCGTAGAGCAGACCCAGTACTTC.